The 26 T cell receptor beta chains listed next were all sequenced from one sample in a study of OX40 agonist ivuxolimab in advanced cancers. TCRdb's table, derived via immunoSEQ multiplex PCR, lists solely in-frame clones and lacks some. Of about 79,000 clones in the sample, 92% are singletons; the top ten hold roughly 0.56%. Specimen: CD4+ or CD8+ T cells sorted from blood, collected in a trial of the OX40 agonist ivuxolimab. The receptors come from an adult with an advanced solid tumor such as melanoma, head and neck, liver or kidney cancer.

The chain couples TRBV28 to TRBJ2-7; tentatively, D is TRBD1 or TRBD2 (5 bases each). This CDR3 is 15 amino acids long. CDR1 is MDHEN, CDR2 SYDVKM, per germline. V lost 5 bases, J lost 5 bases, and 19 bases lay in between. CDR3 sequence (DNA): TGTGCCAGCAGTGGAAATGTGAAGGGGAGCGACGAGCAGTACTTC. Its translation: CASSGNVKGSDEQYF.

The chain is built from TRBV5-1 and TRBJ2-4; D may be TRBD1 or TRBD2 (6 bases each). Trimming shortened V by 4 bases and J by 5 bases, and 19 bases separated the two germline ends. The CDR3 is made up of 16 amino acids. CDR1 and CDR2 from the germline V gene are SGHRS and YFSETQ. CDR3 loop: CASSPGATSPQNIQYF. The CDR3 nucleotides read TGCGCCAGCAGCCCGGGGGCAACATCTCCCCAAAACATTCAGTACTTC.

The V gene is TRBV27, the J gene TRBJ2-7, with no clear D. This CDR3 has 13 amino acids. The germline V gene has CDR1 MNHEY and CDR2 SMNVEV (reference sequence). V lost 0 bases to trimming and J lost 1 base, with 4 bases between them. The DNA of the CDR3 is TGTGCCAGCAGTTTATCGCAGTCCTACGAGCAGTACTTC. Protein sequence: CASSLSQSYEQYF.

This chain uses TRBV7-6 with TRBJ2-7; D is possibly TRBD2 (5 bases). The CDR3 spans 17 residues. The germline V gene has CDR1 SGHVS and CDR2 FNYEAQ. The V and J ends lost 1 base and 3 bases respectively, with 19 bases between them. Written as DNA, the CDR3 is TGTGCCAGCAGCTTAGGAGAGGAAGCGGACCCGGTCTACGAGCAGTACTTC. This codes for CASSLGEEADPVYEQYF.

The gene calls are TRBV27 and TRBJ2-5, with 12 nucleotides matching TRBD2. V lost 7 bases and J lost 5; bases outside the gene matches: 8. CDR3 length: 15 amino acids. The germline V gene has CDR1 MNHEY and CDR2 SMNVEV (reference sequence). CDR3 amino acids: CASISQTSGSETQYF. The CDR3 coding sequence is TGTGCCAGCATCTCCCAGACTAGCGGGAGTGAGACCCAGTACTTC.

This clone was picked up one time. V gene TRBV19 combines with J gene TRBJ2-3; TRBD2 matches at 9 bases. The V and J ends lost 6 bases and 1 base, in that order; junction bases with no gene match: 8. This CDR3 has 16 residues. Germline CDR1 LNHDA, CDR2 SQIVND (reference sequence). As DNA, the CDR3 is TGTGCCAGTAGCCGATATAGCGGGGGAGGCACAGATACGCAGTATTTT. Protein sequence: CASSRYSGGGTDTQYF.

The V call is TRBV12-2, the J call TRBJ2-7; the table calls TRBD2, which could not be checked here. TRBV12-2 is a recognized pseudogene. This CDR3 region has 13 residues. The CDR3 bases are TGTGCAAGTCGCTTAGACGTTAGTTACGAGCAGTACTTC. Amino acids: CASRLDVSYEQYF.

This sequence joins TRBV10-1 and TRBJ1-3, with D possibly being TRBD1 (6 bases). The CDR3 length is 15 residues. Germline V gives CDR1 WNHNN, CDR2 SYGVQD (reference sequence). V was pared by 9 bases and J by 0 bases, with 15 bases between. The CDR3 spells CARVPLTGSGNTIYF. The CDR3 DNA is TGCGCCAGGGTACCATTGACAGGCTCTGGAAACACCATATATTTT.

Points on this clone: Its ends do not fully match the called genes, so a read error is possible. This chain connects TRBV30 to TRBJ2-5; possible D gene TRBD2, 7 bases. This CDR3 comprises 12 residues. The V gene's germline CDR1 is GTSNPN and CDR2 SVGIG (reference sequence). CDR3 sequence (DNA): TGTGCCGGGAGGGGGGGAGGGGAGACCCAGTACTTC. Translated, it gives CAGRGGGETQYF.

This chain links TRBV7-2 with TRBJ2-1, with TRBD2 matching over 7 bases. The CDR3 spans 14 residues. V lost 9 bases and J lost 0; bases outside the gene matches: 5. Germline values: CDR1 SGHTA, CDR2 FQGNSA. CDR3 sequence (DNA): TGTGCCAGTGGGGGGGTGAGCTCCTACAATGAGCAGTTCTTC. It is translated as CASGGVSSYNEQFF.

V and J are TRBV6-6 and TRBJ2-7; 10 bases are shared with TRBD1. This CDR3 has 14 residues. V lost 7 bases, J lost 7 bases, and 10 bases stayed unmatched. The germline V gene encodes CDR1 MNHNY and CDR2 SVGAGI (reference sequence). DNA for the CDR3: TGTGCCAGCAAGACCGGGACAGGGGTTTTGGAGCAGTACTTC. Amino acid sequence: CASKTGTGVLEQYF.

The rearrangement joins TRBV28 to TRBJ1-2; 12 bases align to TRBD1. V trimming: 5 bases; J trimming: 8 bases; junction bases outside the gene matches: 15. This CDR3 contains 17 residues. Germline assignment: CDR1 MDHEN and CDR2 SYDVKM. The CDR3 coding sequence is TGTGCCAGCAGTCCTCCGGGACAGGGGGCTCTTGGGGGCGGCTACACCTTC. This sequence encodes CASSPPGQGALGGGYTF.

The rearrangement links TRBV30 to TRBJ1-2, with 8 nucleotides matching TRBD1. Germline V gene sequence: CDR1 GTSNPN, CDR2 SVGIG (reference sequence). The CDR3 covers 14 residues. Trimming cost V 2 bases and J 8 bases; bases outside gene matches: 10. As DNA, the CDR3 is TGTGCCTGGAGTCTACTCCAGGGGGCGCAAGGCTACACCTTC. This sequence encodes CAWSLLQGAQGYTF.

The chain uses TRBV4-2 and TRBJ2-1, with D tentatively TRBD2 (6 bases). Germline CDR1 LGHNA, CDR2 YNFKEQ. With 9 bases removed from V and 0 bases from J, the gap between germline ends came to 12 bases. The CDR3 runs to 14 residues. CDR3 nucleotides: TGTGCCAGTCAGCGGGTAAGCTCCTACAATGAGCAGTTCTTC. It encodes CASQRVSSYNEQFF.

The V gene is TRBV15, the J gene TRBJ1-2; D is undetermined. Between the trimmed V and J ends, which lost 0 bases and 8 bases, there was a span of 13 bases. This CDR3 has 14 amino acids. The germline V gene encodes CDR1 LNHNV and CDR2 YYDKDF (reference sequence). This CDR3 is CATSRDRSLEGYTF. DNA of the CDR3: TGTGCCACCAGCAGAGATAGGTCCTTGGAAGGCTACACCTTC.

The V and J genes are TRBV30 and TRBJ2-7; 8 bases agree with TRBD2. J lost 6 bases, V lost 0 bases, and 10 bases had no gene match. The length of the CDR3 is 15 residues. Germline V gene sequence: CDR1 GTSNPN, CDR2 SVGIG (reference sequence). The CDR3 region has the DNA TGTGCCTGGAGTGTCGCGGGAGGCGGCAGGGCCGAGCAGTACTTC. Translation gives CAWSVAGGGRAEQYF.

The chain links TRBV6-5 to TRBJ1-4, with 7 bases aligning to TRBD1. The V segment lost 6 bases and the J segment 6 bases; nucleotides outside the gene matches: 7. In germline, CDR1 is MNHEY, CDR2 SVGAGI. CDR3 length equals 14 residues. DNA of the CDR3: TGTGCCAGCAGGGGAGACAGGGTGGATGAAAAACTGTTTTTT. This codes for CASRGDRVDEKLFF.

The chain links TRBV19 to TRBJ1-1, with a possible D match to TRBD1 (5 bases). The CDR3 length is 13 residues. CDR1 LNHDA and CDR2 SQIVND come from the germline V gene (reference sequence). V lost 0 bases and J lost 9, with 11 bases in between. Here the CDR3 DNA reads TGTGCCAGTAGTATAGAATTGGGACTTAAAGCTTTCTTT. Protein sequence: CASSIELGLKAFF.

The V call is TRBV19, the J call TRBJ2-1; tentative D call: TRBD1 (5 bases). Germline V gene data show CDR1 as LNHDA and CDR2 as SQIVND (reference sequence). V lost 6 bases, J lost 6 bases, and 18 bases lay in between. CDR3 length: 15 amino acids. The CDR3: CASRPQGSSGNEQFF. CDR3 DNA: TGTGCCAGTAGGCCCCAGGGATCTAGTGGCAATGAGCAGTTCTTC.

The rearrangement joins TRBV20-1 to TRBJ2-5; D is ambiguous. CDR1 DFQATT and CDR2 SNEGSKA come from the germline V gene (reference sequence). The CDR3 runs to 11 residues. The germline V and J ends were trimmed by 5 bases and 5 bases, with 9 bases remaining between them. CDR3 protein: CSAATRETQYF. The CDR3 bases are TGCAGTGCTGCAACTCGTGAGACCCAGTACTTC.

The chain joins TRBV10-1 to TRBJ2-2; D possibly corresponds to TRBD2 (5 bases). The CDR3 is 17 amino acids. Deletions cut 7 bases from V and 0 bases from J, with 18 bases between. Germline CDR1 and CDR2: WNHNN and SYGVQD (reference sequence). The CDR3 loop is CASKRVAGRANTGELFF. CDR3 nucleotide sequence: TGCGCCAGCAAAAGGGTTGCGGGTAGGGCGAACACCGGGGAGCTGTTTTTT.

This clone was picked up one time. The chain has TRBV19 and TRBJ1-1; D remains ambiguous. The germline CDR1 and CDR2 sequences are LNHDA and SQIVND (reference sequence). V was shortened by 1 base and J by 4 bases, with 16 bases between the two germline ends. CDR3 size: 16 residues. This CDR3 is CASSIGGWEGSTEAFF. CDR3 DNA: TGTGCCAGTAGTATAGGGGGTTGGGAGGGATCCACTGAAGCTTTCTTT.

The rearrangement links TRBV4-3 to TRBJ2-1; D ambiguous. CDR1 is LGHNA and CDR2 is YSLEER in the germline V gene. Trimming removed 0 bases from V and 0 bases from J, with 9 bases in between. The CDR3 contains 16 residues. The CDR3 bases are TGCGCCAGCAGCCAAGAGACTGGGTTCTCCTACAATGAGCAGTTCTTC. Its protein product is CASSQETGFSYNEQFF.

This clone showed up just a few times. V is TRBV4-2 and J is TRBJ2-7; tentatively, D is TRBD2 (7 bases). There are 17 residues in the CDR3. Trimming stripped 0 bases from V and 1 base from J, with 16 bases between. Germline V CDR1 and CDR2: LGHNA, YNFKEQ. CDR3 nucleotides: TGTGCCAGCAGCCAAGATCATCGGGGGGCTTGGTCCTACGAGCAGTACTTC. Its protein product is CASSQDHRGAWSYEQYF.

The count of this clone is one. V and J are TRBV7-2 and TRBJ1-2; D is unresolved. The germline V and J ends were trimmed by 1 base and 5 bases, with 8 bases remaining between them. This CDR3 comprises 13 residues. The V gene's germline CDR1 is SGHTA and CDR2 FQGNSA. CDR3 sequence: CASSLGAGYGYTF. The CDR3 DNA is TGTGCCAGCAGCTTAGGCGCCGGATATGGCTACACCTTC.

The chain links TRBV27 to TRBJ1-5; 9 bases are a match to TRBD1. This CDR3 is 17 amino acids long. Germline CDR1 is MNHEY and CDR2 is SMNVEV (reference sequence). The V gene end was trimmed by 5 bases and the J gene end by 4 bases; junction bases not matched to a gene: 12. CDR3 DNA: TGTGCCAGCAGTCCGTCCATGGGACAGGGAGCAAATCAGCCCCAGCATTTT. This sequence encodes CASSPSMGQGANQPQHF.